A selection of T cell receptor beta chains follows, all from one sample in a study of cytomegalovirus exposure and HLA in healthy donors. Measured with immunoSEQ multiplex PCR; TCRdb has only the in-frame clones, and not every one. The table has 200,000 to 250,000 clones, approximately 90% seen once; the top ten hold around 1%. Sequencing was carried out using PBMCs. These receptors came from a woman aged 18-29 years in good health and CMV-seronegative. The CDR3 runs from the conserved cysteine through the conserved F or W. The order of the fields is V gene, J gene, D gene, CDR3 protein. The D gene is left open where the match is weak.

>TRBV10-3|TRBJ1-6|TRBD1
CAITGTGGNSPLHF
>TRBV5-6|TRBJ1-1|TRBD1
CASSLEGQVLNTEAFF
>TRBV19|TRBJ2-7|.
CASSPGQSYEQYF
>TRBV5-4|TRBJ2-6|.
CASKLGPVSGANVLTF
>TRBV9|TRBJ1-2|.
CASSVATGMGQEDGYTF
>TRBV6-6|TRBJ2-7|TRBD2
CASSYQREGYEQYF
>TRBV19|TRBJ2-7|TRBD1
CASNQGTGDEQYF
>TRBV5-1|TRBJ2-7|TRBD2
CASSLSGRLNEQYF
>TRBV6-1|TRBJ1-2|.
CASSYSGRDYGYTF
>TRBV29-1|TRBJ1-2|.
CSAGVSIGGYTF
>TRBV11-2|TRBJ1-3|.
CASSLVFSQVSGNTIYF
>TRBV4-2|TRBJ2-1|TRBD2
CASSQDEAGSSYNEQFF
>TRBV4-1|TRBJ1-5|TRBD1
CASSQGQINQPQHF
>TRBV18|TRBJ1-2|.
CASSPSRGRAQDYGYTF
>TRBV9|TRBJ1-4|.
CASSVDYSTNEKLFF
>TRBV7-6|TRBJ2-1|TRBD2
CASSFNSGSMNEQFF